One sample yielded the 29 T cell receptor beta chains listed below, sequenced in a study of T cell responses to AZD1222 COVID-19 vaccine. The assay was immunoSEQ multiplex PCR, and TCRdb's table has in-frame clones only and misses some. The table records 110,000 or so clones, around 87% of them present only once. The sequencing used peripheral blood, collected on day 0 of AZD1222 vaccination. These receptor sequences come from an adult in good health.

There are a few counts of this clone. The chain combines TRBV2 with TRBJ2-7; 8 positions match TRBD2. V dropped 6 bases and J dropped 4; count of bases not matched to a gene: 2. Germline V gene data show CDR1 as SNHLY and CDR2 as FYNNEI. This CDR3 is 12 amino acids long. The CDR3: CASRTGGYEQYF. Here the CDR3 DNA reads TGTGCCAGCAGGACGGGGGGGTACGAGCAGTACTTC. Combining the CDR3 with reference TRBV2 and TRBJ2-7 gives the whole variable domain EPEVTQTPSHQVTQMGQEVILRCVPISNHLYFYWYRQILGQKVEFLVSFYNNEISEKSEIFDDQFSVERPDGSNFTLKIRSTKLEDSAMYFCASRTGGYEQYFGPGTRLTVT.

Comment on this clone: The junction departs from the called germline gene at one end, perhaps through a read error. The chain combines TRBV28 with TRBJ2-7; 8 bases agree with TRBD1. The CDR3 has 13 residues. Germline CDR1 and CDR2: MDHEN and SYDVKM. This chain's CDR3 is CASSLPIRQGLDF. CDR3 coding DNA: TGTGCCAGCAGTTTACCAATACGACAGGGGTTAGACTTC.

The chain employs TRBV10-1 and TRBJ1-3; possibly TRBD1 for D (6 bases). Germline V gene sequence: CDR1 WNHNN, CDR2 SYGVQD (reference sequence). V lost 7 bases and J lost 0, with 10 bases in between. This CDR3 has 14 amino acids. CDR3 DNA sequence: TGCGCCAGCATCCACAGGGACTCTGGAAACACCATATATTTT. Amino acids: CASIHRDSGNTIYF.

This clone is a singleton in its sample. V and J are TRBV11-2 and TRBJ1-1; TRBD1 might be the D (6 bases). The germline CDR1 and CDR2 sequences are SGHAT and FQNNGV. The CDR3 covers 13 residues. V was shortened by 8 bases and J by 1 base, with 11 bases between the two germline ends. CDR3 in DNA: TGTGCCAGCGGAAGGACAGAGAACACTGAAGCTTTCTTT. Translation gives CASGRTENTEAFF. Together with reference TRBV11-2 and TRBJ1-1, the CDR3 gives the full variable domain: EAGVAQSPRYKIIEKRQSVAFWCNPISGHATLYWYQQILGQGPKLLIQFQNNGVVDDSQLPKDRFSAERLKGVDSTLKIQPAKLEDSAVYLCASGRTENTEAFFGQGTRLTVV.

The genes are TRBV10-2 and TRBJ1-1; D gene uncertain. The CDR3 contains 15 residues. Trimming stripped 5 bases from V and 1 base from J, with 14 bases between. The germline CDR1 and CDR2 sequences are WSHSY and SAAADI. DNA for the CDR3: TGCGCCAGCAGTTCGCCCGCGACGGGGAACACTGAAGCTTTCTTT. This codes for CASSSPATGNTEAFF.

The chain uses TRBV4-3 and TRBJ1-2; 7 nucleotides match TRBD1. This CDR3 is built from 15 residues. V was pared by 2 bases and J by 7 bases, with 10 bases of the junction left unmatched. In germline, CDR1 is LGHNA, CDR2 YSLEER. CDR3 nucleotide sequence: TGCGCCAGCAGCCAATCCGGGACAGCGCAGGTTGGCTACACCTTC. Translated, it gives CASSQSGTAQVGYTF.

The genes are TRBV9 and TRBJ1-1; 7 positions agree with TRBD1. The V segment lost 2 bases and the J segment 1 base; nucleotides outside the gene matches: 14. Germline loops: CDR1 SGDLS, CDR2 YYNGEE. This CDR3 region has 18 residues. CDR3 in DNA: TGTGCCAGCAGCGTCTTAGCAGGGGGTTATGGGTCGAACACTGAAGCTTTCTTT. This codes for CASSVLAGGYGSNTEAFF.

The chain uses TRBV2 and TRBJ2-3, with D unclear. The CDR3 runs to 11 residues. Trimming removed 5 bases at V and 0 bases at J, with 0 bases between. CDR1 is SNHLY and CDR2 is FYNNEI in the germline V gene. DNA of the CDR3: TGTGCCAGCAGTAGCACAGATACGCAGTATTTT. Translating it yields CASSSTDTQYF. The full variable domain, rest sourced from reference TRBV2 and TRBJ2-3, is EPEVTQTPSHQVTQMGQEVILRCVPISNHLYFYWYRQILGQKVEFLVSFYNNEISEKSEIFDDQFSVERPDGSNFTLKIRSTKLEDSAMYFCASSSTDTQYFGPGTRLTVL.

The chain has TRBV28 and TRBJ2-5, with D hard to call. The germline CDR1 and CDR2 sequences are MDHEN and SYDVKM. V lost 5 bases to trimming and J lost 2 bases, with 3 bases between them. The CDR3 length is 11 residues. The DNA for the CDR3 is TGTGCCAGCAGTGCTCAAGAGACCCAGTACTTC. This sequence encodes CASSAQETQYF.

Comments on this clone: The junction departs from germline at one end; a sequencing error may be responsible. The chain links TRBV19 to TRBJ1-2; D unclear. The CDR3 extends over 11 amino acids. The germline V gene encodes CDR1 LNHDA and CDR2 SQIVND (reference sequence). The CDR3 coding sequence is TGTGCCAGTAGTGCCCCGAGGTTTGTTTCCTTC. It specifies CASSAPRFVSF. Full variable domain (rest looked up from reference TRBV19 and TRBJ1-2): DGGITQSPKYLFRKEGQNVTLSCEQNLNHDAMYWYRQDPGQGLRLIYYSQIVNDFQKGDIAEGYSVSREKKESFPLTVTSAQKNPTAFYLCASSAPRFVSFGSGTRLTVV.

This clone was observed a few times. The rearrangement joins TRBV11-2 to TRBJ2-1, with 7 positions matching TRBD2. V shed 5 bases, J shed 3 bases, and the junction held 4 bases outside the gene matches. CDR3 length: 14 amino acids. Germline V gene data show CDR1 as SGHAT and CDR2 as FQNNGV. The CDR3 sequence is CASSRKRGYNEQFF. DNA of the CDR3: TGTGCCAGCAGCCGGAAGCGGGGCTACAATGAGCAGTTCTTC.

The J gene is TRBJ2-7, the V gene TRBV28, with 7 bases identical to TRBD2. The CDR3 is 13 amino acids. Trimming removed 7 bases from V and 3 bases from J; junction bases left unmatched: 6. Germline assignment: CDR1 MDHEN and CDR2 SYDVKM. The CDR3 coding sequence is TGTGCCAGCAACAGCGGGATATTCTACGAGCAGTACTTC. Its translation is CASNSGIFYEQYF.

The rearrangement links TRBV7-8 to TRBJ2-1; 8 bases are a match to TRBD2. The CDR3 covers 14 residues. From germline, CDR1 is SGHVS and CDR2 FQNEAQ. V shed 1 base and J 13 bases; nucleotides not matched to a gene: 9. CDR3 DNA: TGTGCCAGCAGCTTAGTTGGTCTAGCGGGCGCACAGTTCTTC. It translates to CASSLVGLAGAQFF.

The chain uses TRBV9 and TRBJ2-5, with D perhaps matching TRBD1 or TRBD2 (5 bases each). The V gene lost 0 bases and the J gene lost 1 base, with 16 bases spanning the gap. Germline loops: CDR1 SGDLS, CDR2 YYNGEE. There are 17 residues in the CDR3. The CDR3 nucleotides read TGTGCCAGCAGCGTAGGGGGGAGTGCGGGCCTCCAAGAGACCCAGTACTTC. As protein: CASSVGGSAGLQETQYF. Variable domain in full (rest from reference TRBV9 and TRBJ2-5): DSGVTQTPKHLITATGQRVTLRCSPRSGDLSVYWYQQSLDQGLQFLIQYYNGEERAKGNILERFSAQQFPDLHSELNLSSLELGDSALYFCASSVGGSAGLQETQYFGPGTRLLVL.

The chain employs TRBV9 and TRBJ2-5, with TRBD2 matching over 10 bases. The germline gives CDR1 SGDLS, CDR2 YYNGEE. The V and J ends lost 10 bases and 1 base, in that order; junction bases with no gene match: 10. The CDR3 sequence is 15 residues long. The CDR3 region has the DNA TGTGCCTCGGCTAGGGCTAGCGGGAGCCAAGAGACCCAGTACTTC. Protein product: CASARASGSQETQYF.

The chain uses TRBV6-5 and TRBJ1-6; D might be TRBD1 (6 bases). There are 15 residues in the CDR3. V lost 2 bases and J lost 9, with 14 bases in between. Germline CDR1 reads MNHEY; CDR2 reads SVGAGI. The CDR3 spells CASSYRGQNSSPLHF. The DNA of the CDR3 is TGTGCCAGCAGTTACCGCGGACAGAATTCTTCACCCCTCCACTTT.

V gene TRBV29-1 combines with J gene TRBJ1-2; unclear D gene. Trimming left V 3 bases short and J 8 bases short, with 1 base between. CDR1 is SQVTM, CDR2 ANQGSEA, per germline. The CDR3 length is 8 residues. CDR3: CSVEGYTF. CDR3 sequence (DNA): TGCAGCGTTGAGGGCTACACCTTC.

This clone occurred once. The V and J genes are TRBV5-4 and TRBJ2-5; tentatively, D is TRBD1 (6 bases). Germline lookup yields CDR1 SGHNT and CDR2 YYREEE (reference sequence). This CDR3 region has 15 residues. V was trimmed by 0 bases and J by 4 bases, leaving 13 bases between them. CDR3 region: CASSLGGGQIETQYF. CDR3 DNA sequence: TGTGCCAGCAGCTTGGGTGGTGGACAGATAGAGACCCAGTACTTC.

The CDR3 region has the DNA TGTGCCAGCAGCTCCCTGAACAGGGATGAGCAGTTCTTC. This sequence encodes CASSSLNRDEQFF. This chain uses TRBV11-2 with TRBJ2-1; weak D call: TRBD1 (6 bases). CDR1 SGHAT and CDR2 FQNNGV come from the germline V gene. With 4 bases removed from V and 8 bases from J, the gap between germline ends came to 12 bases. This CDR3 has 13 residues.

The V call is TRBV21-1, the J call TRBJ2-7; the table's D gene call, TRBD2, was not cross checked with the DNA. TRBV21-1 has pseudogene status. The CDR3 length is 12 residues. CDR3 loop: CASSNGATVQYF. The CDR3 DNA sequence: TGTGCCAGCAGCAATGGTGCGACTGTGCAATACTTC.

Only a few counts were recorded for this clone. The chain joins TRBV24-1 to TRBJ1-2; no reliable D call. V was trimmed by 4 bases and J by 6 bases, leaving 11 bases between them. This CDR3 is built from 13 residues. The germline CDR1 and CDR2 sequences are KGHDR and SFDVKD. The CDR3 region is CATSEDGLNGYTF. CDR3 nucleotides: TGTGCCACCAGTGAAGACGGTCTCAATGGCTACACCTTC.

V and J are TRBV5-6 and TRBJ2-3; 9 nucleotides match TRBD2. Germline CDR1 and CDR2: SGHDT and YYEEEE. This CDR3 region has 16 residues. The junction had 3 bases not matched to a gene; V was cut back by 0 bases and J by 1 base. The CDR3 nucleotides read TGTGCCAGCAGCTTGGGATGGACTAGCGGCACAGATACGCAGTATTTT. Amino acids: CASSLGWTSGTDTQYF.

The chain recombines TRBV19 with TRBJ2-2; possibly TRBD1 for D (6 bases). The CDR3 totals 15 residues. CDR1 LNHDA and CDR2 SQIVND come from the germline V gene (reference sequence). V was trimmed by 8 bases and J by 0 bases, leaving 13 bases between them. The CDR3 reads CASQGTWPNTGELFF. The CDR3 DNA follows: TGTGCCAGTCAAGGGACATGGCCGAACACCGGGGAGCTGTTTTTT.

V and J are TRBV28 and TRBJ2-2; TRBD1 matches 8 bases. Germline V gives CDR1 MDHEN, CDR2 SYDVKM. V trimming: 7 bases; J trimming: 4 bases; junction bases outside the gene matches: 14. The CDR3 has 17 amino acids. This CDR3 is CASKGTGIWASTGELFF. For the CDR3, the DNA is TGTGCCAGCAAGGGGACAGGAATCTGGGCCTCCACCGGGGAGCTGTTTTTT.

The gene calls are TRBV29-1 and TRBJ1-1; D is perhaps TRBD1 (6 bases). The CDR3 length is 12 residues. Germline V lookup: CDR1 SQVTM, CDR2 ANQGSEA. V lost 7 bases to trimming and J lost 5 bases, with 14 bases between them. CDR3: CSASQGQTEAFF. Here the CDR3 DNA reads TGCAGCGCCTCTCAGGGGCAGACTGAAGCTTTCTTT.

The chain links TRBV28 to TRBJ1-3; TRBD1 matches 7 bases. The CDR3 contains 15 residues. Trimming at V came to 6 bases and at J to 0 bases, leaving 5 bases not matched to a gene. The germline V gene has CDR1 MDHEN and CDR2 SYDVKM. CDR3 sequence reads: CASSSGTASGNTIYF. The DNA for the CDR3 is TGTGCCAGCAGCTCCGGGACAGCCTCTGGAAACACCATATATTTT.

V is TRBV11-1 and J is TRBJ2-1; TRBD2 aligns across 11 bases. J gave up 7 bases and V 5 bases, and 4 bases lay outside the gene matches. CDR3 length equals 14 residues. Germline assignment: CDR1 SGHAT and CDR2 FQDESV (reference sequence). The CDR3 sequence: CASSTIAGGNEQFF. CDR3 in DNA: TGTGCCAGCAGCACCATAGCGGGAGGGAATGAGCAGTTCTTC.

The gene calls are TRBV19 and TRBJ2-6; 10 positions match TRBD1. The CDR3 is 15 residues long. V trimming: 11 bases; J trimming: 0 bases; junction bases outside the gene matches: 4. CDR1 and CDR2 from the germline V gene are LNHDA and SQIVND (reference sequence). CDR3 sequence: CAAGTGASGANVLTF. In DNA, the CDR3 is TGTGCCGCCGGGACAGGGGCCTCTGGGGCCAACGTCCTGACTTTC.

This chain joins TRBV3-1 (or the pseudogene TRBV3-2) and TRBJ2-5; D uncertain. The CDR3 covers 13 residues. The germline CDR1 and CDR2 sequences are LGHDT and YNNKEL (reference sequence). Trimming removed 6 bases at V and 1 base at J, with 9 bases between. Written as DNA, the CDR3 is TGTGCCAGCAGTCGGACCGCCCAAGAGACCCAGTACTTC. Translation: CASSRTAQETQYF.